This T cell receptor (beta chain) was identified during a study of monozygotic twins with inflammatory bowel disease. Overall study findings and caveats: Among patients, repertoires may have gained variability from differing immunosuppressive treatments. IBD patients shared fewer clonotypes with others than healthy twins, especially with disease activity.

Germline values: CDR1 MNHEY, CDR2 SVGAGI. CDR3 length equals 15 residues. A word on this clonotype: What it binds is unknown.

Total RNA from whole blood was isolated with no T cell sorting. TCRdb re-called the 5' RACE reads and gives one entry per CDR3 protein, without DNA. The sample has about 330,000 distinct CDR3 sequences. Material for sequencing was blood. The TCR originated in a human donor with ulcerative colitis or Crohn's disease, or a healthy co-twin of an affected twin (not recorded which). The V and J genes are TRBV6-5 and TRBJ2-5; TCRdb outputs TRBD1, but without DNA this stays unchecked. The CDR3 region is CASSYSSGGWETQYF.